This T cell receptor beta chain is drawn from a study of T cells in Graves' hyperthyroidism and ophthalmopathy. General study points: Most thyroid-expanded clonotypes above 0.001 were also found in blood.

RNA transcripts provided the source from which TCR beta CDR3 regions were amplified. The primer set for the first-round RT-PCR of the TCR CDR3 was HTBI. TCRdb independently ran MiXCR on the multiplex PCR reads; one entry per CDR3 protein. The sample gives 600,000 to 700,000 distinct CDR3 sequences, roughly 14% of which show up once; 3.5% to 4.5% is in the top ten. This clonotype occurred many times. Its cognate antigen is unknown. The germline V gene encodes CDR1 DFQATT and CDR2 SNEGSKA (reference sequence). Trimming cost V 6 bases and J 2 bases; bases outside gene matches: 6. The CDR3 has 14 amino acids.

The chain couples TRBV20-1 to TRBJ2-5; TRBD2 aligns across 10 bases. Sequences were obtained from blood. The TCR was taken from a woman aged 40-49 years with Graves' ophthalmopathy. This CDR3 is CSAPTSGLQETQYF. CDR3 sequence (DNA): TGCAGTGCCCCGACTAGCGGGCTTCAAGAGACCCAGTACTTC.